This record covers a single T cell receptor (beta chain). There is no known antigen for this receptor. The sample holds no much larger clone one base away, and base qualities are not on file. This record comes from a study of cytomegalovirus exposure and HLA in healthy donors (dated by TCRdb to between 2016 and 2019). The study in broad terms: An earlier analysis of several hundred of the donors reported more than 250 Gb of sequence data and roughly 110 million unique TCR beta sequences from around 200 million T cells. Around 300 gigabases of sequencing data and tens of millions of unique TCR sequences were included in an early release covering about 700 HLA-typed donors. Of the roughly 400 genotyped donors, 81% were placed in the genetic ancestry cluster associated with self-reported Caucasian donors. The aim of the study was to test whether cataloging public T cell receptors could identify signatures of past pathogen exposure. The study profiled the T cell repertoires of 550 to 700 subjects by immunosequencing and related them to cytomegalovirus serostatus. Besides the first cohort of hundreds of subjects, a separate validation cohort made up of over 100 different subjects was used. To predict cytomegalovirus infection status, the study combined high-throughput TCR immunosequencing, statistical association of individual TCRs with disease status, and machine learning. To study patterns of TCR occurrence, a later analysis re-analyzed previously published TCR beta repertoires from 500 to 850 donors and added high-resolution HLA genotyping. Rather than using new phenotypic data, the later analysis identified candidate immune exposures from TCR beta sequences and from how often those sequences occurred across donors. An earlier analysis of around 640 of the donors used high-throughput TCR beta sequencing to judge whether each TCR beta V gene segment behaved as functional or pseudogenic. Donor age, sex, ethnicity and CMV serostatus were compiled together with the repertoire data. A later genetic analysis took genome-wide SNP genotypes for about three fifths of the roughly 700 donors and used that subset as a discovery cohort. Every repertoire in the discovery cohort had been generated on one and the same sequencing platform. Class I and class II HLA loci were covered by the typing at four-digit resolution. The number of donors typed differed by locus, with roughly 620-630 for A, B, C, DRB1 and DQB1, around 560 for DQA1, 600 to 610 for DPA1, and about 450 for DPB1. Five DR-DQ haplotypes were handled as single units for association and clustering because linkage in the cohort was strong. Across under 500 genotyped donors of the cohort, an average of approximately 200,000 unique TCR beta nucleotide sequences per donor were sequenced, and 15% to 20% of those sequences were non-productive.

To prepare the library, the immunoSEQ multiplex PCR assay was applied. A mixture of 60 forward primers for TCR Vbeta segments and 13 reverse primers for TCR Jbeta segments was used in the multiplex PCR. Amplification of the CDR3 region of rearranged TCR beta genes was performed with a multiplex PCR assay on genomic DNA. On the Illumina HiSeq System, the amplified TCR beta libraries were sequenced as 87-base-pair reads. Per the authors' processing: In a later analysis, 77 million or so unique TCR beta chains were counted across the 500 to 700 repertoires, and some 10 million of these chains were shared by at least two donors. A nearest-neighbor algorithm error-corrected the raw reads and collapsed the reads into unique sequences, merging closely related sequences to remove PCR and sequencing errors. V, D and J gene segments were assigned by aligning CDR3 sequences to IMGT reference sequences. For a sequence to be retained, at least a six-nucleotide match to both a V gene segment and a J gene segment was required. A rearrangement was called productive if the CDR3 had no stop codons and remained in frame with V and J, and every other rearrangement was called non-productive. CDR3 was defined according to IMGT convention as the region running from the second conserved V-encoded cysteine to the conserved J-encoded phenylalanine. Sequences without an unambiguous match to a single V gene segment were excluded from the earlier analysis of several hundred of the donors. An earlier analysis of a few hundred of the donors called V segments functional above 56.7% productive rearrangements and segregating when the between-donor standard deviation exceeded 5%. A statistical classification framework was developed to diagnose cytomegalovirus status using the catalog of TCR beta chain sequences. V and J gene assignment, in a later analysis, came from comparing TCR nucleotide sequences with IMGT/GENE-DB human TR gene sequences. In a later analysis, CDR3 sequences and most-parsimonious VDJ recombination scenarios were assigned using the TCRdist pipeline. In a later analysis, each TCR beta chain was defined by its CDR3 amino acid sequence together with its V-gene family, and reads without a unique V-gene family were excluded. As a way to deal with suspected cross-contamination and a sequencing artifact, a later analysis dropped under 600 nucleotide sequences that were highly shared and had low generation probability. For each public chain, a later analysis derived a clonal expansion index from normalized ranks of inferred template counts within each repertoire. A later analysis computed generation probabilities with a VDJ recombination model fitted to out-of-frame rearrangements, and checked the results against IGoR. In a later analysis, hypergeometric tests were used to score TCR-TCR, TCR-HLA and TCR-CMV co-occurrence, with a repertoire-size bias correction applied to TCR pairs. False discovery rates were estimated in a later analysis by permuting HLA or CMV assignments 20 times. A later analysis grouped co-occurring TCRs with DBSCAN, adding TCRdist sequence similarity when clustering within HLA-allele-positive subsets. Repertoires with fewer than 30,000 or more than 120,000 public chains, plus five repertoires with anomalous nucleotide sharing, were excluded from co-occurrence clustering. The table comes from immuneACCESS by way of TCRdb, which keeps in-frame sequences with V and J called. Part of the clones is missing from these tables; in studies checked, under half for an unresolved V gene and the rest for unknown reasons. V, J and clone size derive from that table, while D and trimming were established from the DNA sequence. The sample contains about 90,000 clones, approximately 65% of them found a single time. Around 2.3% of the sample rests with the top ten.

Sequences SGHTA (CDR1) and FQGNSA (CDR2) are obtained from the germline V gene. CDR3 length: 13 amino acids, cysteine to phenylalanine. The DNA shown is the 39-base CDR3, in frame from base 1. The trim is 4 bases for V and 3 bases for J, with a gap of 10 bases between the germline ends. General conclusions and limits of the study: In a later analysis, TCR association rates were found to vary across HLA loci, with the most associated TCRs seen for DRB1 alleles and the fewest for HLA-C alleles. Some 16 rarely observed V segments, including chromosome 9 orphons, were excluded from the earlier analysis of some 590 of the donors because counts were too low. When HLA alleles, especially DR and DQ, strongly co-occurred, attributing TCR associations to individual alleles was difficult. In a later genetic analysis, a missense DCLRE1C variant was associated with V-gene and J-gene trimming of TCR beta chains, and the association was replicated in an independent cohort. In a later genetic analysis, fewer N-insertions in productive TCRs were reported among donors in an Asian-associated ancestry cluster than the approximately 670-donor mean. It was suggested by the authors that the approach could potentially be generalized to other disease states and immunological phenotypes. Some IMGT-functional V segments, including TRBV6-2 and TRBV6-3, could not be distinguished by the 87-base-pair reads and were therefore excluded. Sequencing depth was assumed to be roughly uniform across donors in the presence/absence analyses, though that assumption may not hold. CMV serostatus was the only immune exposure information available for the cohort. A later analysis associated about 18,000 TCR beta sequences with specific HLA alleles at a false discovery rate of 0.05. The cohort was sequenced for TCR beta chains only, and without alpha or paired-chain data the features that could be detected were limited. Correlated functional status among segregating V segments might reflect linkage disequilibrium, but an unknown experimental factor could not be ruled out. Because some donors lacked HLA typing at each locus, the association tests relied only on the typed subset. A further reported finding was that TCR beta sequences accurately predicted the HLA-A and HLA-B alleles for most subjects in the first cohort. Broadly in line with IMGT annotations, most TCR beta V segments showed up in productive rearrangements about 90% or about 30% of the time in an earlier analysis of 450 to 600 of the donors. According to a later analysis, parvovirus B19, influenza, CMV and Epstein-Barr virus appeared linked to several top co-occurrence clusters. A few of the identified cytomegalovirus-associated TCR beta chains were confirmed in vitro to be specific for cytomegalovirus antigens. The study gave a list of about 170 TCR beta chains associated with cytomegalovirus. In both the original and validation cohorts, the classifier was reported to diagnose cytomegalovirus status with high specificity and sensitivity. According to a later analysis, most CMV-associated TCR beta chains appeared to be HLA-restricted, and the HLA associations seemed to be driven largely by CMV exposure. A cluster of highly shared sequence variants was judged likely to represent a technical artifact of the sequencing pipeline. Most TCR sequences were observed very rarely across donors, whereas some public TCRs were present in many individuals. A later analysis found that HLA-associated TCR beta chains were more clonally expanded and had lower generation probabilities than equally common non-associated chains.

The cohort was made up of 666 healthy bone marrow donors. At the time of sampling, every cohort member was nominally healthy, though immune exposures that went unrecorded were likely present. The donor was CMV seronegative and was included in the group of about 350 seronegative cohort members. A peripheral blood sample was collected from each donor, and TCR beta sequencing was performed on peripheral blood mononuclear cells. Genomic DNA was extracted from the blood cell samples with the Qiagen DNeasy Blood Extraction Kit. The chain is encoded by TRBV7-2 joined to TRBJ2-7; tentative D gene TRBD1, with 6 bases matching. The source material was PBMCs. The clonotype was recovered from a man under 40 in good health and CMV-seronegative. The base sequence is TGTGCCAGCAGCTGGATACAGGGCTACGAGCAGTACTTC. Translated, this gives CASSWIQGYEQYF.